This TCR beta chain appears in the sequencing data of a study of blood T cell repertoires in COVID-19. Turning to the study itself: COVID-19 samples from acute and convalescent phases originated in the United States, Italy and Spain. PBMCs, B-cell-depleted T cells, or T cells provided the cDNA or gDNA that made up the material.

This clone was counted a few times. Trimming pared 0 bases from V and 4 bases from J, leaving 13 bases between. Germline V gives CDR1 SGHAT, CDR2 FQDESV (reference sequence). The length of the CDR3 is 15 residues. Under the authors' procedure: For nucleated cells, counts were estimated from reference gene primer amplification. Clones were sequenced by immunoSEQ multiplex PCR, and TCRdb holds only the in-frame ones, with some missing. From that table come the V and J calls and clone size; the DNA was used to work out D and trimming. The data hold 220,000 or so clones, with 80% to 90% observed a single time.

V is TRBV11-1 and J is TRBJ2-7; D is unresolved. This sequence was found in a woman in her forties or fifties with acute COVID-19. Sequencing was carried out using PBMCs or T cells enriched from blood (not recorded which). The CDR3 DNA sequence: TGTGCCAGCAGCTTAGCGAAGAGCGACCGTTACGAGCAGTACTTC. This gives the protein CASSLAKSDRYEQYF.